Described below is a single T cell receptor (beta chain) sequence and its context. These data originate in a study of technical replicates of blood from a handful of donors. Per germline, CDR1 SGHDT and CDR2 YYEEEE. This CDR3 contains 14 residues. J lost 0 bases, V lost 2 bases, and 1 base had no gene match. Clones were sequenced by immunoSEQ multiplex PCR, and TCRdb holds only the in-frame ones, with some missing. The sample lists around 80,000 clones; about nine tenths were seen once. The clonotype comes from a human donor in good health. The sequenced material came from T cells isolated from PBMCs. V is TRBV5-6 and J is TRBJ1-1, with 7 bases matching TRBD1. The CDR3 DNA reads as TGTGCCAGCAGCTTCGACAGGGTGAACACTGAAGCTTTCTTT. Translating it yields CASSFDRVNTEAFF.